This TCR beta chain was identified in a study of vaccination effects on CD4 cells after COVID-19. Before any sequencing was done, the ViraFEST assay used viral peptide pools to expand antigen-specific CD4+ T cells. Once cultured for around 11 days, the cells underwent separation to obtain CD4+ T cells. All participants had two doses of either the BNT162b2 or mRNA-1273 vaccine. This clone was detected a few times. Antigen specificity is unknown. The method was immunoSEQ multiplex PCR; TCRdb's version includes in-frame clones alone and lacks a portion of them. The sample consists of 30,000 or so clones, 65% to 80% of them appearing once. In germline, CDR1 is MNHEY, CDR2 SVGAGI. Trimming removed 6 bases from V and 8 bases from J; junction bases left unmatched: 9. The CDR3 runs to 13 residues.

The clonotype comes from a human donor who received a COVID-19 vaccine. The input for sequencing was CD4+ T cells from PBMCs cultured with HCoV-NL63 spike peptides, taken after COVID-19 vaccination. The J gene is TRBJ1-2, the V gene TRBV6-5, with 7 bases lining up with TRBD1. The CDR3 DNA reads as TGTGCCAGCAGCCGACAGGGAACGGGGGGCTACACCTTC. Translating it yields CASSRQGTGGYTF.